This T cell receptor beta chain comes out of a study of cytotoxic CD8 clonotypes in ibrutinib-treated CLL. The CDR3 contains 11 residues. Germline V gene lookup returns CDR1 MNHNS and CDR2 SASEGT. With 10 bases removed from V and 0 bases from J, the gap between germline ends came to 7 bases. TCRdb's table, derived via immunoSEQ multiplex PCR, lists solely in-frame clones and lacks some. The sample includes some 140,000 clones, 79% of them seen just once. Study-level findings and limits: Clonality went higher at ibrutinib response and then dropped back toward baseline at progression. Investigators sampled sustained-remission and progressing patients at differing times.

On this clone: The antigen remains unidentified.

The chain is built from TRBV6-1 and TRBJ2-7; D is undetermined. The sequenced sample was PBMCs, obtained after 12 months of ibrutinib treatment. This sequence originates from a human donor with chronic lymphocytic leukemia. The CDR3 region has the DNA TGTGCCACCAGAATCTCCTACGAGCAGTACTTC. Its translation: CATRISYEQYF.